A selection of T cell receptor beta chains follows, all from one sample in a study of beta chain features in type 1 diabetes. Sequencing was performed with immunoSEQ multiplex PCR; in TCRdb, only in-frame clones are kept and a portion is missing. The data show 250,000 or so clones, less than 35% seen once. Material: central memory CD4+ T cells from blood. The receptors were gathered from a man aged 30 to 39 in good health. The CDR3 runs from the conserved cysteine through the conserved F or W. Fields, in order: clone size, J gene, D gene, V gene, CDR3 protein, CDR3 DNA. D genes are given only for firm matches. Clone sizes are given selectively: once, few, many, or a class where the clone is expanded.

abundance: few
j_gene: TRBJ1-4
d_gene: -
v_gene: TRBV28
CDR3aa: CASTDGVLNEKLFF
CDR3nt: TGTGCCAGCACGGACGGGGTTCTTAATGAAAAACTGTTTTTT

abundance: few
j_gene: TRBJ1-2
d_gene: -
v_gene: TRBV6-5
CDR3aa: CASSAGTSNYGYTF
CDR3nt: TGTGCCAGCAGCGCCGGGACAAGTAACTATGGCTACACCTTC

abundance: few
j_gene: TRBJ2-5
d_gene: -
v_gene: TRBV25-1
CDR3aa: CASSEFGSQETQYF
CDR3nt: TGTGCCAGCAGTGAATTTGGGTCCCAAGAGACCCAGTACTTC

abundance: few
j_gene: TRBJ2-1
d_gene: -
v_gene: TRBV4-3
CDR3aa: CASSQDPGPGEQFF
CDR3nt: TGCGCCAGCAGCCAAGATCCCGGCCCCGGTGAGCAGTTCTTC

abundance: few
j_gene: TRBJ2-5
d_gene: -
v_gene: TRBV29-1
CDR3aa: CSVGQRQETQYF
CDR3nt: TGCAGCGTAGGACAGCGACAAGAGACCCAGTACTTC

abundance: few
j_gene: TRBJ2-6
d_gene: -
v_gene: TRBV28
CDR3aa: CASSSLPGAGANVLTF
CDR3nt: TGTGCCAGCAGTTCCTTACCGGGAGCGGGGGCCAACGTCCTGACTTTC

abundance: -
j_gene: TRBJ1-5
d_gene: TRBD1
v_gene: TRBV10-3
CDR3aa: CAIRASGGDQPQHF
CDR3nt: TGTGCCATCAGGGCGTCAGGGGGCGATCAGCCCCAGCATTTT

abundance: -
j_gene: TRBJ2-7
d_gene: TRBD1
v_gene: TRBV10-3
CDR3aa: CAISPTGLGEQYF
CDR3nt: TGTGCCATCAGTCCGACAGGGTTGGGCGAGCAGTACTTC

abundance: -
j_gene: TRBJ2-1
d_gene: TRBD2
v_gene: TRBV11-2
CDR3aa: CASSFLAGRSSYNEQFF
CDR3nt: TGTGCCAGCAGCTTTCTAGCGGGTAGGAGCTCCTACAATGAGCAGTTCTTC

abundance: -
j_gene: TRBJ1-3
d_gene: TRBD1
v_gene: TRBV30
CDR3aa: CAWSLGTDGNTIYF
CDR3nt: TGTGCCTGGAGTCTCGGGACAGATGGAAACACCATATATTTT

abundance: -
j_gene: TRBJ2-7
d_gene: TRBD1
v_gene: TRBV30
CDR3aa: CAWSGGTGEYEQYF
CDR3nt: TGTGCCTGGAGTGGCGGGACAGGAGAGTACGAGCAGTACTTC

abundance: few
j_gene: TRBJ2-7
d_gene: TRBD1
v_gene: TRBV4-2
CDR3aa: CASSQGATGYYEQYF
CDR3nt: TGTGCCAGCAGCCAAGGGGCGACAGGGTATTACGAGCAGTACTTC

abundance: few
j_gene: TRBJ2-3
d_gene: -
v_gene: TRBV9
CDR3aa: CASSVLSSTDTQYF
CDR3nt: TGTGCCAGCAGCGTATTATCTAGCACAGATACGCAGTATTTT

abundance: -
j_gene: TRBJ1-2
d_gene: TRBD1
v_gene: TRBV27
CDR3aa: CASRTGGAFEAYGYTF
CDR3nt: TGTGCCAGCAGAACAGGGGGCGCATTCGAAGCCTATGGCTACACCTTC

abundance: many
j_gene: TRBJ2-7
d_gene: -
v_gene: TRBV7-9
CDR3aa: CASRSGTATQYF
CDR3nt: TGTGCCAGCAGATCCGGGACCGCTACGCAGTACTTC

abundance: few
j_gene: TRBJ2-7
d_gene: -
v_gene: TRBV28
CDR3aa: CASSLVKGGEYF
CDR3nt: TGTGCCAGCAGTTTAGTTAAAGGAGGGGAGTACTTC

abundance: -
j_gene: TRBJ2-2
d_gene: -
v_gene: TRBV5-1
CDR3aa: CASEKGQGPNTGELFF
CDR3nt: TGCGCCAGCGAAAAAGGGCAGGGGCCAAACACCGGGGAGCTGTTTTTT

abundance: -
j_gene: TRBJ2-4
d_gene: -
v_gene: TRBV30
CDR3aa: CAWNAGGGNIQYF
CDR3nt: TGTGCCTGGAACGCAGGGGGAGGAAACATTCAGTACTTC

abundance: -
j_gene: TRBJ1-1
d_gene: -
v_gene: TRBV30
CDR3aa: CAWSKARDTEAFF
CDR3nt: TGTGCCTGGAGTAAGGCGAGAGACACTGAAGCTTTCTTT

abundance: -
j_gene: TRBJ2-3
d_gene: -
v_gene: TRBV7-6
CDR3aa: CASSLMRGSTDTQYF
CDR3nt: TGTGCCAGCAGCTTAATGAGGGGAAGCACAGATACGCAGTATTTT

abundance: few
j_gene: TRBJ2-3
d_gene: -
v_gene: TRBV7-6
CDR3aa: CASSPLLVGTDTQYF
CDR3nt: TGTGCCAGCAGCCCCCTCCTAGTGGGCACAGATACGCAGTATTTT

abundance: few
j_gene: TRBJ2-7
d_gene: -
v_gene: TRBV10-3
CDR3aa: CAIRMTGYEQYF
CDR3nt: TGTGCCATCAGGATGACGGGGTACGAGCAGTACTTC

abundance: -
j_gene: TRBJ1-2
d_gene: -
v_gene: TRBV7-2
CDR3aa: CASSPGQRNYGYTF
CDR3nt: TGTGCCAGCAGCCCTGGCCAGCGCAACTATGGCTACACCTTC

abundance: many
j_gene: TRBJ1-1
d_gene: -
v_gene: TRBV18
CDR3aa: CASSPGGPLNTEAFF
CDR3nt: TGTGCCAGCTCACCGGGAGGGCCCCTGAACACTGAAGCTTTCTTT

abundance: -
j_gene: TRBJ2-5
d_gene: -
v_gene: TRBV5-4
CDR3aa: CASSLLIAGETQYF
CDR3nt: TGTGCCAGCAGCTTGTTGATTGCGGGAGAGACCCAGTACTTC

abundance: -
j_gene: TRBJ1-2
d_gene: -
v_gene: TRBV7-8
CDR3aa: CASSLSGGYGRGRGYTF
CDR3nt: TGTGCCAGCAGCTTAAGTGGAGGGTACGGACGAGGTCGGGGCTACACCTTC

abundance: few
j_gene: TRBJ2-7
d_gene: TRBD1
v_gene: TRBV5-1
CDR3aa: CASSTRQGPIYEQYF
CDR3nt: TGCGCCAGCAGCACCAGACAGGGGCCCATCTACGAGCAGTACTTC

abundance: few
j_gene: TRBJ2-5
d_gene: TRBD2
v_gene: TRBV18
CDR3aa: CASSPRLAGGQETQYF
CDR3nt: TGTGCCAGCTCACCTAGACTAGCGGGAGGCCAAGAGACCCAGTACTTC

abundance: -
j_gene: TRBJ2-2
d_gene: -
v_gene: TRBV6-6
CDR3aa: CASSYSSGPLTGELFF
CDR3nt: TGTGCCAGCAGTTACTCCTCGGGGCCCCTCACCGGGGAGCTGTTTTTT

abundance: many
j_gene: TRBJ2-3
d_gene: -
v_gene: TRBV7-2
CDR3aa: CASSARQRNSRQDTQYF
CDR3nt: TGTGCCAGCAGCGCCCGACAGAGGAATAGTCGACAAGATACGCAGTATTTT

abundance: few
j_gene: TRBJ1-5
d_gene: TRBD1
v_gene: TRBV19
CDR3aa: CASSLGQLPRGNQPQHF
CDR3nt: TGTGCCAGTAGTCTGGGACAGCTACCACGGGGCAATCAGCCCCAGCATTTT

abundance: -
j_gene: TRBJ2-2
d_gene: -
v_gene: TRBV7-7
CDR3aa: CASSYRVAGELFF
CDR3nt: TGTGCCAGCAGCTACCGGGTGGCCGGGGAGCTGTTTTTT